This passage covers 15 T cell receptor beta chains from one sample sequenced in a study of blood T cell repertoires in COVID-19 (dated by TCRdb to 2020 to 2021). Receptor libraries were prepared by the immunoSEQ multiplex PCR assay. TCRdb re-hosts the immuneACCESS table, in-frame sequences only. Its copies lack some clones; in the studies checked, an unresolved V gene accounts for under half of them, and the cause for the rest is not known. For this sample the table gives roughly 200,000 clones, of which more than 75% were detected only once. The ten largest make up approximately 0.93% of the sample. The sequencing input was peripheral blood. These receptors were obtained from a woman aged 18-35 years who had recovered from COVID-19.

The chain combines TRBV27 with TRBJ2-3, with 8 bases identical to TRBD2. With 5 bases clipped from V and 5 bases from J, the junction kept 6 bases outside the gene matches. The CDR3 covers 14 residues. Germline V gives CDR1 MNHEY, CDR2 SMNVEV (reference sequence). CDR3 in DNA: TGTGCCAGCAGTGTAGCGGGGACGGGAGATACGCAGTATTTT. Residues: CASSVAGTGDTQYF.

The genes are TRBV6-5 and TRBJ1-2; a possible D gene is TRBD1 (6 bases). Germline V gene sequence: CDR1 MNHEY, CDR2 SVGAGI. The CDR3 covers 15 residues. With 6 bases removed from V and 4 bases from J, the gap between germline ends came to 18 bases. CDR3 coding DNA: TGTGCCAGCAGCGGGCAGGGGTGGAGACGCTATGGCTACACCTTC. Translation gives CASSGQGWRRYGYTF.

The chain carries TRBV5-6 and TRBJ2-1; the D gene is possibly TRBD1 (6 bases). V gave up 2 bases and J gave up 0 bases, with 15 bases separating them. This CDR3 has 17 amino acids. Germline V gene lookup returns CDR1 SGHDT and CDR2 YYEEEE. The chain's CDR3 is CASSLDWTEISYNEQFF. The CDR3 nucleotides read TGTGCCAGCAGCTTAGATTGGACAGAGATCTCCTACAATGAGCAGTTCTTC.

The chain joins TRBV11-2 to TRBJ1-1; 9 bases fit TRBD1. Germline trimming cut 4 bases from V and 4 bases from J; bases unmatched to any gene: 10. The CDR3 has 16 residues. Germline CDR1 and CDR2: SGHAT and FQNNGV. DNA of the CDR3: TGTGCCAGCAGCTCCTCCGCGGAGACAGGGGGCACTGAAGCTTTCTTT. Its translation: CASSSSAETGGTEAFF.

The chain joins TRBV5-1 to TRBJ1-4; 8 nucleotides line up with TRBD1. The CDR3 is made up of 15 amino acids. Germline CDR1 and CDR2: SGHRS and YFSETQ. The V segment lost 5 bases and the J segment 0 bases; nucleotides outside the gene matches: 3. Here the CDR3 DNA reads TGCGCCAGCAGTCAGGGGGCTGCAACTAATGAAAAACTGTTTTTT. This sequence encodes CASSQGAATNEKLFF.

In its sample, this clone was seen once. The V gene is TRBV28, the J gene TRBJ1-5; D not resolved. From germline, CDR1 is MDHEN and CDR2 SYDVKM. V lost 4 bases to trimming and J lost 11 bases, with 18 bases between them. The CDR3 runs 14 residues. The CDR3 nucleotides are TGTGCCAGCAGTTCCGGCCAGCGGGATCGGGCCCAGCATTTT. This translates into CASSSGQRDRAQHF.

The CDR3 nucleotides read TGTGCCAGCAGCCCCAGGGACAGACCGAAGAGCACAGATACGCAGTATTTT. Translation gives CASSPRDRPKSTDTQYF. V gene TRBV7-2 combines with J gene TRBJ2-3; TRBD1 matches at 7 bases. Germline-derived CDR1 and CDR2 are SGHTA and FQGNSA. This CDR3 has 17 residues. Trimming cost V 5 bases and J 0 bases; bases outside gene matches: 11. The entire variable domain, with the rest obtained from reference TRBV7-2 and TRBJ2-3, is as follows: GAGVSQSPSNKVTEKGKDVELRCDPISGHTALYWYRQSLGQGLEFLIYFQGNSAPDKSGLPSDRFSAERTGGSVSTLTIQRTQQEDSAVYLCASSPRDRPKSTDTQYFGPGTRLTVL.

The chain links TRBV7-9 to TRBJ2-3; 8 bases are shared with TRBD2. The CDR3 loop spans 16 amino acids. J was trimmed by 3 bases and V by 1 base; bases with no gene match: 6. Germline V gene sequence: CDR1 SEHNR, CDR2 FQNEAQ (reference sequence). The CDR3 sequence: CASSLGTSIVTDTQYF. The CDR3 DNA follows: TGTGCCAGCAGCTTAGGGACTAGCATAGTAACAGATACGCAGTATTTT. The whole variable domain, remainder taken from reference TRBV7-9 and TRBJ2-3, is DTGVSQNPRHKITKRGQNVTFRCDPISEHNRLYWYRQTLGQGPEFLTYFQNEAQLEKSRLLSDRFSAERPKGSFSTLEIQRTEQGDSAMYLCASSLGTSIVTDTQYFGPGTRLTVL.

The chain combines TRBV6-5 with TRBJ2-4; 9 bases align to TRBD1. CDR3 length: 16 residues. Looked up from germline, CDR1 is MNHEY and CDR2 is SVGAGI. Trimming removed 4 bases from V and 0 bases from J; junction bases left unmatched: 4. CDR3 bases: TGTGCCAGCAGTTGGGGACAGGGAGTAGCCAAAAACATTCAGTACTTC. Its protein is CASSWGQGVAKNIQYF.

The count of this clone is one. The V and J genes are TRBV9 and TRBJ2-3; the D gene is possibly TRBD2 (6 bases). Trimming stripped 2 bases from V and 1 base from J, with 11 bases between. Germline assignment: CDR1 SGDLS and CDR2 YYNGEE. The CDR3 is made up of 15 amino acids. This chain's CDR3 is CASSVKGGGTDTQYF. CDR3 coding DNA: TGTGCCAGCAGCGTTAAGGGCGGGGGCACAGATACGCAGTATTTT.

The chain is built from TRBV28 and TRBJ2-1; a weak D match, TRBD2 (5 bases). CDR1 and CDR2 (germline): MDHEN, SYDVKM. V shed 6 bases and J shed 4 bases, with 13 bases lying between them. The CDR3 totals 14 residues. CDR3 DNA: TGTGCCAGCAGCCAACATGGCGGGTACAATGAGCAGTTCTTC. It yields the protein CASSQHGGYNEQFF. The whole variable domain, remainder taken from reference TRBV28 and TRBJ2-1, is DVKVTQSSRYLVKRTGEKVFLECVQDMDHENMFWYRQDPGLGLRLIYFSYDVKMKEKGDIPEGYSVSREKKERFSLILESASTNQTSMYLCASSQHGGYNEQFFGPGTRLTVL.

The chain recombines TRBV6-6 with TRBJ1-6, with 8 bases that match TRBD1. The CDR3 totals 14 residues. Germline lookup yields CDR1 MNHNY and CDR2 SVGAGI (reference sequence). The V segment lost 10 bases and the J segment 6 bases; nucleotides outside the gene matches: 8. The CDR3 DNA sequence: TGTGCCACCGCGGACAGGGCGGTTAATTCACCCCTCCACTTT. Protein: CATADRAVNSPLHF.

The genes are TRBV13 and TRBJ2-1; D is uncertain. V lost 3 bases, J lost 7 bases, and 7 bases lay in between. Germline loops: CDR1 PRHDT, CDR2 FYEKMQ (reference sequence). The CDR3 runs to 12 residues. The CDR3 region has the DNA TGTGCCAGCAGCTTGGCGCGGAATGAGCAGTTCTTC. Translation: CASSLARNEQFF.

This clone was found a few times. The chain joins TRBV15 to TRBJ2-3; D is unclear. The V end was cut by 5 bases, the J end by 4 bases, with 10 bases between. Germline-derived CDR1 and CDR2 are LNHNV and YYDKDF (reference sequence). The CDR3 runs to 13 residues. The CDR3: CATSGVRSDTQYF. The DNA of the CDR3 is TGTGCCACCAGCGGAGTCAGGTCAGATACGCAGTATTTT.

V is TRBV5-5 and J is TRBJ2-7, with 7 bases lining up with TRBD1. Germline V gene sequence: CDR1 SGHKS, CDR2 YYEKEE (reference sequence). This CDR3 is built from 14 residues. V lost 4 bases, J lost 1 base, and 5 bases stayed unmatched. The CDR3 DNA follows: TGTGCCAGCAGCGAGGGACAGAATTCCTACGAGCAGTACTTC. This encodes CASSEGQNSYEQYF.